The 8 T cell receptor beta chains in this list originate from one sample, sequenced in a study of T-cell memory formation after mild COVID-19. TCRdb itself ran the 5' RACE reads through MiXCR, one entry per CDR3 protein. Of about 390,000 distinct CDR3 sequences in the sample, about 15% are singletons; the top ten hold roughly 21%. Sequences were obtained from PBMCs or a T cell subset sorted from them (not recorded which). These TCRs come from a man younger than 35 who had mild COVID-19 (a few samples of this study predate the infection). Cell type and time point are not known.

The rearrangement joins TRBV2 to TRBJ2-6; weak D call: TRBD2 (5 bases). Germline V gene sequence: CDR1 SNHLY, CDR2 FYNNEI. The length of the CDR3 is 18 residues. Trimming cost V 6 bases and J 0 bases, with 18 bases left between them. The CDR3 spells CASRNNPGKSSGANVLTF. CDR3 in DNA: TGTGCCAGCAGAAATAATCCGGGGAAAAGCTCTGGGGCCAACGTCCTGACTTTC.

V usage is TRBV6-5 and J usage is TRBJ1-2; no reliable D call. The CDR3 extends over 13 amino acids. The ends were cut back, 5 bases at V and 4 bases at J, with 11 bases in the middle. Germline V lookup: CDR1 MNHEY, CDR2 SVGAGI. Here the CDR3 reads CASSPSEGYGYTF. The CDR3 region has the DNA TGTGCCAGCAGTCCCTCCGAGGGCTATGGCTACACCTTC.

There are a few counts of this clonotype. CDR3 bases: TGTGCCAGCAGCCCCCATAGAGGTGGGGTGGGGACTGAAGCTTTCTTT. Translating it yields CASSPHRGGVGTEAFF. V is TRBV27 and J is TRBJ1-1; D unclear. Trimming stripped 6 bases from V and 5 bases from J, with 22 bases between. Germline values: CDR1 MNHEY, CDR2 SMNVEV (reference sequence). The CDR3 is 16 residues long.

This clonotype has only a few counts. This chain links TRBV7-3 with TRBJ2-2, with a tentative D call TRBD1 (5 bases). Germline assignment: CDR1 SGHTA and CDR2 FQGTGA. This CDR3 is 14 amino acids long. Trimming took 6 bases from V and 1 from J, leaving 9 bases between them. Written as DNA, the CDR3 is TGTGCCAGCAGTTCGGACATGAACACCGGGGAGCTGTTTTTT. It is translated as CASSSDMNTGELFF. Combining the CDR3 with reference TRBV7-3 and TRBJ2-2 gives the whole variable domain GAGVSQTPSNKVTEKGKYVELRCDPISGHTALYWYRQSLGQGPEFLIYFQGTGAADDSGLPNDRFFAVRPEGSVSTLKIQRTERGDSAVYLCASSSDMNTGELFFGEGSRLTVL.

This clonotype was seen only a few times. The DNA of the CDR3 is TGTGCCAGCAGGCAGGGGGCTTTCAATGAGCAGTTCTTC. This gives the protein CASRQGAFNEQFF. This sequence joins TRBV6-2 or TRBV6-3 and TRBJ2-1, with 8 positions matching TRBD1. The CDR3 length is 13 residues. Germline-derived CDR1 and CDR2 are MNHEY and SVGEGT. V lost 6 bases, J lost 6 bases, and 4 bases stayed unmatched.

V gene TRBV10-3 combines with J gene TRBJ2-5; TRBD1 agrees at 9 bases. The CDR3 spans 13 residues. The V segment lost 4 bases and the J segment 3 bases; nucleotides outside the gene matches: 0. Germline CDR1 reads ENHRY; CDR2 reads SYGVKD. The CDR3 bases are TGTGCCATCAGTGGGACAGGGGAAGAGACCCAGTACTTC. Translated: CAISGTGEETQYF.

This clonotype was counted only a few times. The gene calls are TRBV3-1 and TRBJ1-5; no clear D gene. Trimming took 1 base from V and 2 from J, leaving 12 bases between them. CDR1 and CDR2 (germline): LGHDT, YNNKEL (reference sequence). CDR3 length: 16 amino acids. CDR3 coding DNA: TGTGCCAGCAGCCAAGGTGTGGGGTCGGGCAATCAGCCCCAGCATTTT. Translating gives CASSQGVGSGNQPQHF. Supplemented by reference TRBV3-1 and TRBJ1-5, the full variable domain reads DTAVSQTPKYLVTQMGNDKSIKCEQNLGHDTMYWYKQDSKKFLKIMFSYNNKELIINETVPNRFSPKSPDKAHLNLHINSLELGDSAVYFCASSQGVGSGNQPQHFGDGTRLSIL.

V is TRBV5-5 and J is TRBJ2-1; 8 nucleotides line up with TRBD2. The length of the CDR3 is 15 residues. The trim removed 5 bases at V and 8 bases at J, leaving 12 bases unmatched. Germline V gene sequence: CDR1 SGHKS, CDR2 YYEKEE (reference sequence). The chain's CDR3 is CASSQWGSGVDEQFF. The CDR3 bases are TGTGCCAGCAGTCAATGGGGTAGCGGGGTTGATGAGCAGTTCTTC.